This entry lists 7 T cell receptor beta chains sequenced from one sample in a study of cytomegalovirus exposure and HLA in healthy donors. Vbeta (60) and Jbeta (13) primers were used in the PCR. Data came from immunoSEQ multiplex PCR; TCRdb stores just in-frame clones and leaves some out. The table lists around 160,000 clones, about 80% of them singletons, with 9% to 10% in the top ten. Sequences were obtained from PBMCs. These receptors were collected from a man aged 18 to 30 in good health and CMV-seropositive.

The chain has TRBV6-6 and TRBJ1-1; 7 bases map to TRBD1. The CDR3 runs 14 residues. Germline values: CDR1 MNHNY, CDR2 SVGAGI (reference sequence). Losses at the gene ends were 2 bases for V and 4 bases for J; bases not matched to a gene: 4. The CDR3 loop reads CASSYNRGGTEAFF. The CDR3 region has the DNA TGTGCCAGCAGTTACAACAGGGGTGGCACTGAAGCTTTCTTT.

This clone was seen a handful of times. V gene TRBV30 combines with J gene TRBJ1-5; D is uncertain. This CDR3 has 15 residues. Germline CDR1 GTSNPN, CDR2 SVGIG (reference sequence). Trimming pared 5 bases from V and 0 bases from J, leaving 14 bases between. Here the CDR3 DNA reads TGTGCCTGGTACCACAACACCTTTAGCAATCAGCCCCAGCATTTT. This sequence encodes CAWYHNTFSNQPQHF. The whole variable domain, remainder taken from reference TRBV30 and TRBJ1-5, is SQTIHQWPATLVQPVGSPLSLECTVEGTSNPNLYWYRQAAGRGLQLLFYSVGIGQISSEVPQNLSASRPQDRQFILSSKKLLLSDSGFYLCAWYHNTFSNQPQHFGDGTRLSIL.

To note about this clone: As the CDR3 is not closed by the conserved phenylalanine or tryptophan, this likely results from a read error. This chain links TRBV6-5 with TRBJ1-6; D ambiguous. The CDR3 spans 13 residues. Trimming cost V 6 bases and J 7 bases, with 10 bases left between them. Looked up from germline, CDR1 is MNHEY and CDR2 is SVGAGI. The CDR3 reads CASSPIQNSPLHL. CDR3 bases: TGTGCCAGCAGCCCGATACAGAATTCACCCCTCCACCTT.

This clone has just one count. The chain has TRBV4-3 and TRBJ2-3; 12 positions match TRBD2. The CDR3 is 15 residues long. The germline CDR1 and CDR2 sequences are LGHNA and YSLEER. V lost 4 bases to trimming and J lost 4 bases; unmatched junction nucleotides: 3. The CDR3 loop reads CASSPGLAGPDTQYF. The CDR3, as DNA: TGCGCCAGCAGCCCTGGACTAGCGGGACCAGATACGCAGTATTTT.

V and J are TRBV11-2 and TRBJ1-5, with 8 bases identical to TRBD1. CDR3 length: 15 residues. Germline CDR1 and CDR2: SGHAT and FQNNGV. J lost 0 bases, V lost 6 bases, and 4 bases had no gene match. CDR3 coding DNA: TGTGCCAGCAGTCCGACAGGGGATAGCAATCAGCCCCAGCATTTT. This sequence encodes CASSPTGDSNQPQHF.

The chain couples TRBV9 to TRBJ1-4; a possible D gene is TRBD1 (6 bases). Germline assignment: CDR1 SGDLS and CDR2 YYNGEE. The CDR3 is made up of 17 amino acids. The germline V and J ends were trimmed by 0 bases and 8 bases, with 20 bases remaining between them. CDR3 in amino acids: CASSVGIAGAVSEKLFF. CDR3 coding DNA: TGTGCCAGCAGCGTAGGAATCGCAGGGGCCGTTTCGGAAAAACTGTTTTTT.

V gene TRBV6-5 combines with J gene TRBJ2-3; 8 bases are shared with TRBD1. V trimming: 5 bases; J trimming: 4 bases; junction bases outside the gene matches: 8. The CDR3 spans 15 residues. Per germline, CDR1 MNHEY and CDR2 SVGAGI. Here the CDR3 reads CASSLRTGISDTQYF. CDR3 coding DNA: TGTGCCAGCAGTCTTAGGACAGGGATTTCAGATACGCAGTATTTT.